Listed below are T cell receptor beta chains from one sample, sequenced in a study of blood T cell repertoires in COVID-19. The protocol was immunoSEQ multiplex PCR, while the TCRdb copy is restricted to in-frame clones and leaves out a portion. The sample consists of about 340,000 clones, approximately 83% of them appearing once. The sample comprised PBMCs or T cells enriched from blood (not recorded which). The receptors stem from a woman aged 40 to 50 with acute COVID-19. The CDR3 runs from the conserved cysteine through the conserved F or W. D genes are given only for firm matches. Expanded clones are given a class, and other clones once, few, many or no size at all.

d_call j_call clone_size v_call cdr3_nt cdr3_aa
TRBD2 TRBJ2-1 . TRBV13 TGTGCCAGCAGCTCTGGACTAGCGGGAGATGAGCAGTTCTTC CASSSGLAGDEQFF
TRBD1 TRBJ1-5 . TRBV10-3 TGTGCCATTACAGGGGCCGTCAATCAGCCCCAGCATTTT CAITGAVNQPQHF
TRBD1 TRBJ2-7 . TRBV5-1 TGCGCCAGCAGCCCCTCCGGGACAGGTACTTCGGAGCAGTACTTC CASSPSGTGTSEQYF
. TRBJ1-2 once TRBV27 TGTGCCAGCAGTCCTCAGGGGAGGGTCTATGGCTACACCTTC CASSPQGRVYGYTF
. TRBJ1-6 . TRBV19 TGTGCCAGTAGCCGACCGGGACACGACTATTCACCCCTCCACTTT CASSRPGHDYSPLHF
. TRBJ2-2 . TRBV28 TGTGCCAGCAGTTTATTTGACTATCCCGGGGAGCTGTTTTTT CASSLFDYPGELFF
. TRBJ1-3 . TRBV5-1 TGCGCCAGCAGCTCCGGGGACTTCTCTGGAAACACCATATATTTT CASSSGDFSGNTIYF
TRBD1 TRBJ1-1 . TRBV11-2 TGTGCCAGCAGCTTAGGTTTGGGCGGGACAGGAGTTACTGAAGCTTTCTTT CASSLGLGGTGVTEAFF
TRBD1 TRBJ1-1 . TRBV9 TGTGCCAGCAGCGTTTGGACAGGGGAGAACACTGAAGCTTTCTTT CASSVWTGENTEAFF
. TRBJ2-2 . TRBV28 TGTGCCAGCAGCGCCACGAGGACCGGGGAGCTGTTTTTT CASSATRTGELFF
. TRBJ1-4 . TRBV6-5 TGTGCCAGCAGTTACGGGGGGACAACTAATGAAAAACTGTTTTTT CASSYGGTTNEKLFF
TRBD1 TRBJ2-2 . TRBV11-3 TGTGCCAGCAGCTTAGAACCCGGACAGGGTGTCACCGGGGAGCTGTTTTTT CASSLEPGQGVTGELFF
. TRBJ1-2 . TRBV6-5 TGTGCCAGCAAGGTGGCCAATTCCGGGTTTGGCTACACCTTC CASKVANSGFGYTF
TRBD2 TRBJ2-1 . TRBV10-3 TGTGCCATCAGAGCGGGAGGGCCAGATGAGCAGTTCTTC CAIRAGGPDEQFF
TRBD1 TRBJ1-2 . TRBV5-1 TGCGCCAGCAGCTCAGGTCACGGGACAGCCTATGGCTACACCTTC CASSSGHGTAYGYTF
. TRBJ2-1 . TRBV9 TGTGCCAGCAGCCCGACCACAGGGCGGAATGAGCAGTTCTTC CASSPTTGRNEQFF
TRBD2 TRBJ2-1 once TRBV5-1 TGCGCCAGCAGCATTTCTCCGGGACTAGCGGGAGGGGAGCAGTTCTTC CASSISPGLAGGEQFF
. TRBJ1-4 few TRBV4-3 TGCGCCAGCAGCCAAGCTCGAGGTAAACTGTTTTTT CASSQARGKLFF
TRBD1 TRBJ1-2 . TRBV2 TGTGCCAGCAGCGCCGGGACAGTCTATGGCTACACCTTC CASSAGTVYGYTF
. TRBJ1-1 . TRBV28 TGTGCCAGCAGTTATACCAGGGCTGGCACTGAAGCTTTCTTT CASSYTRAGTEAFF
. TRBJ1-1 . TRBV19 TGTGCCAGTAGTATGGTTCCAGGGGTTAGCACTGAAGCTTTCTTT CASSMVPGVSTEAFF
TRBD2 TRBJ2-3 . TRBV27 TGTGCCAGCCGGATGTACCCACCGGGACTAGCAGCTAGCACAGATACGCAGTATTTT CASRMYPPGLAASTDTQYF
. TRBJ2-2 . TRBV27 TGTGCCAGCAGTCTGACTACCGGGGAGCTGTTTTTT CASSLTTGELFF
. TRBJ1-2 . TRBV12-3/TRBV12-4 TGTGCCAGCAGCTACAACAGGGTCCATGGCTACACCTTC CASSYNRVHGYTF
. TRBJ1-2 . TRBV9 TGTGCCAGCAGCAAGGGGTCAAAGGGGGAAGGCTACACCTTC CASSKGSKGEGYTF
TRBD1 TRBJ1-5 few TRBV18 TGTGCCAGCTCACTTGGACAGGGTTTTGAGCCCCAGCATTTT CASSLGQGFEPQHF
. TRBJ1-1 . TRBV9 TGTGCCAGCAGCGTAGAAATGACAGCACTAGCGAACACTGAAGCTTTCTTT CASSVEMTALANTEAFF
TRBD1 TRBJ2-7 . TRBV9 TGTGCCAGCAGCGTTAACACAGGGGGCGAGCAGTACTTC CASSVNTGGEQYF
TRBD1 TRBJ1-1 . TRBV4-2 TGTGCCAGCAGCCAAGATCTCCAGGGGGCCACTGAAGCTTTCTTT CASSQDLQGATEAFF
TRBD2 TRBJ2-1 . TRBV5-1 TGCGCCAGCCGTCCGACTAGCGACTCCTACAATGAGCAGTTCTTC CASRPTSDSYNEQFF